This is a list of T cell receptor beta chains from one sample in a study of beta chain features in type 1 diabetes. Profiling relied on immunoSEQ multiplex PCR, and the TCRdb table lists in-frame clones only, not all of them. The repertoire consists of about 200,000 clones, with approximately 11% occurring once and the leading ten covering over 1%. Sequenced input: central memory CD4+ T cells from blood. These receptors came from a young man in good health. CDR3s include the opening cysteine and the closing phenylalanine or tryptophan. A D gene is named only where the DNA matches it firmly.

NA,TRBV4-2,CASSGTGEQFF
NA,TRBV7-7,CASSLSGNTEAFF
NA,TRBV18,CASSHNRDYEQYF
TRBD2,TRBV20-1,CSAPSSGRQFF
NA,TRBV7-9,CASSLGEEQYF
NA,TRBV11-2,CASSSTRTYEQYF
TRBD2,TRBV28,CASRKTSGRQTQYF
NA,TRBV9,CASSPDHTDTQYF
TRBD2,TRBV7-2,CASSFRVAGVNPDTQYF
NA,TRBV7-9,CASSLLPRGHINEQFF
NA,TRBV10-3,CAISEQRNEKLFF
NA,TRBV7-2,CASSLAQLYNEQFF
NA,TRBV28,CASSETQGEPGANVLTF
NA,TRBV9,CASSVEWTAEQYF
NA,TRBV7-9,CASSLEFF
TRBD2,TRBV4-2,CASSQDPSGDREQFF
NA,TRBV7-8,CASSQYVVMEDGLNYGYTF
NA,TRBV5-5,CASSPGGGLINQPQHF
TRBD2,TRBV5-1,CASTSSGMNTGELFF
TRBD2,TRBV9,CASSVVSGTGELFF
NA,TRBV4-2,CASSQVVAVNPEQYF
TRBD2,TRBV7-2,CASSLWTSGNIGGQYF
TRBD2,TRBV7-8,CASSLGLATYNEQFF
TRBD2,TRBV10-3,CAIRASGSRDTQYF
TRBD2,TRBV15,CATSASWTSGRKETQYF
NA,TRBV2,CASSDSTDTQYF
NA,TRBV6-5,CASKRSSLANEQFF
TRBD1,TRBV29-1,CSVDVWDRRLTDTQYF
NA,TRBV30,CAWNTWSGNTIYF
NA,TRBV15,CATSRDSSGLEAFF
TRBD1,TRBV28,CASSFRTGWAYEQYF
NA,TRBV29-1,CSGGRSSYNEQFF
NA,TRBV6-6,CASGTSTDTQYF
NA,TRBV30,CAWSANYEQYF
TRBD2,TRBV7-8,CASSLAFDGGRSYNEQFF
TRBD2,TRBV30,CAWSVGASGHYEQYF
NA,TRBV28,CASNLPGGNSNGYTF
NA,TRBV21-1,CASSYPFKTGYTEAFF
TRBD1,TRBV2,CASSGQGVLYGYTF
NA,TRBV27,CASSLNGDSNQPQHF
NA,TRBV14,CASSQEIQETQYF
TRBD1,TRBV4-2,CASSDRDRGPKTFF
NA,TRBV2,CASKGGRGTDTQYF
NA,TRBV7-9,CASSAGTRKFF
TRBD1,TRBV7-2,CASSSDRGNGYTF
TRBD1,TRBV6-6,CASSYPPDRGDTIYF
TRBD1,TRBV28,CASSLGGTGREQYF
NA,TRBV5-6,CASSLLPGVNYGYTF
NA,TRBV7-6,CASSLAAWGNTEAFF
NA,TRBV4-3,CASSQDTWISYGQYF
NA,TRBV7-6,CASRLQSATEAYEQYF
NA,TRBV12-2,CASRLEAGTTIGDEQYF
NA,TRBV25-1,CASREEGAGNQPQHF
NA,TRBV6-1,CASSQRQIGNVLTF
NA,TRBV28,CASSLPSQYEQYF
NA,TRBV28,CASSLWDSGYGYTF
NA,TRBV29-1,CSVEDRGSRIEQFF
NA,TRBV7-3,CASSRARYNEQFF
NA,TRBV30,CAWRPPGGFTDTQYF